A selection of T cell receptor beta chains follows, all from one sample in a study of OX40 agonist ivuxolimab in advanced cancers. Using immunoSEQ multiplex PCR, the repertoire was profiled, and TCRdb retains in-frame clones only, with some absent. Among some 70,000 clones, 80% were seen once, and the ten largest hold 8.2%. This specimen was CD4+ or CD8+ T cells sorted from blood, taken in a trial of the OX40 agonist ivuxolimab. These TCRs come from an adult with an advanced solid tumor such as melanoma, head and neck, liver or kidney cancer. CDR3s leave out the opening cysteine and the closing phenylalanine or tryptophan.

v_call	j_call	cdr3_aa
TRBV30	TRBJ1-6	AWSAGDRDQNSPLH
TRBV18	TRBJ2-6	ASSQGVPGANVLT
TRBV6-1	TRBJ1-1	ASSPESLGTEAF
TRBV19	TRBJ1-5	ASSRQNSNQPQH
TRBV4-1	TRBJ2-5	ASSQENPGGPETQY
TRBV9	TRBJ1-1	ASSVDRANTEAF
TRBV5-4	TRBJ1-1	ASSPQGLMNTEAF
TRBV29-1	TRBJ2-7	SVGTSGYEQY
TRBV29-1	NA	SARGSLTYEQY
TRBV5-1	TRBJ1-1	ASSLVYRGTDTEAF
TRBV10-3	TRBJ1-5	AIRPTSAQGARLGNQPQH
TRBV2	TRBJ2-3	ASKGTRTMVDTQY
TRBV28	TRBJ2-1	ASSSKGLAGPLYVYNEQF
TRBV5-4	TRBJ2-6	ASIKFGQSGANVLT
TRBV28	TRBJ2-1	ASIEASGSSYNEQF
TRBV7-9	TRBJ1-4	ASSAGLTGEKLF
TRBV19	TRBJ2-3	ASSMRLAGDTQY
TRBV6-6	TRBJ1-4	ASGTPQGKLF
TRBV10-3	TRBJ2-5	AMRPPQETQY
TRBV28	TRBJ1-1	ASSLNGQGRRSF
TRBV5-1	TRBJ1-2	ASSLGLMDRGYGYT
TRBV27	TRBJ1-1	ASRGQNTEAF
TRBV29-1	TRBJ1-1	SVRSTENTEAF
TRBV30	TRBJ2-2	AWSSVRTSGNTGELF
TRBV20-1	TRBJ2-1	SASYAPEQF
TRBV7-9	TRBJ1-1	ASSLAYGTEAF
TRBV14	TRBJ2-1	ASSKQGSGRF
TRBV18	TRBJ2-6	ASSLRTGAFSGANVLT
TRBV18	TRBJ1-1	ASSVNRDIGTEAF
TRBV28	TRBJ2-2	ASSTRDSRTGELF
TRBV4-1	TRBJ2-5	ASSPSFQETQY
TRBV11-3	TRBJ1-1	ASSISGTEAF
TRBV2	TRBJ1-5	ASRPSGGAGNQPQH
TRBV2	TRBJ1-1	ASSDRARVTEAF
TRBV28	TRBJ1-5	ASSLAQTYQPQH
TRBV4-2	TRBJ1-2	ASSLFLGTSSYGYT
TRBV4-1	TRBJ2-1	ASSQPIRTNNEQF
TRBV6-5	TRBJ1-1	ASSVLSNTEAF
TRBV7-2	TRBJ1-2	ASSLDLDRGPRYGYT
TRBV9	TRBJ2-1	ASSPITRDEQF
TRBV28	NA	ALGVSSYEQY
TRBV5-5	TRBJ1-2	ASGDSPIYGYT
TRBV27	TRBJ2-5	ASSFFGPAEETQY
TRBV5-5	TRBJ2-6	ASSLGPGAGANVLT
TRBV19	TRBJ1-6	ASTRGKNNSPLH
TRBV29-1	TRBJ2-3	SADTSGRDTQY